This TCR beta chain was sequenced in a study of shared clonotypes between healthy human individuals. V gave up 3 bases and J gave up 5 bases; unmatched junction bases: 11. The CDR3 totals 16 residues. Germline V gene data show CDR1 as MGHRA and CDR2 as YSYEKL. Method: immunoSEQ multiplex PCR; TCRdb's copy keeps in-frame clones and lacks some. The sample shows about 2.2 million clones, 90% to 95% of them seen only once. The naive CD8 subset, CD45RO-negative cells positively selected for CCR7, excluded terminally differentiated effector memory CD45RA+ cells. Sequencing used naive CD8+ T cells from PBMCs. This chain connects TRBV4-1 to TRBJ2-7; the match to TRBD1 covers 9 bases. This sequence originates from a man aged 18 to 29 in good health. Some clones in this sample may be carry-over from other donors' samples. The CDR3 coding sequence is TGCGCCAGCAGCCACGACCCCGGGACAGGGTCCCACGAGCAGTACTTC. It encodes CASSHDPGTGSHEQYF.